This TCR beta chain was recovered during a study of T cell repertoires in cytomegalovirus infection. This CDR3 has 12 residues. Germline V lookup: CDR1 MNHNY, CDR2 SVGAGI (reference sequence). V was shortened by 7 bases and J by 1 base, with 7 bases between the two germline ends. The study's findings and limits: People with CMV and the relevant HLA were identified by cumulative public TCR beta family frequency. What dominated the ex vivo response were HLA-C-restricted CMV-specific TCR beta clonotypes.

As to this clonotype: The target antigen is unknown.

TCRdb called the reads again in MiXCR, with one record for every CDR3 protein. The table lists roughly 760,000 distinct CDR3 sequences, 35% of them singletons. The TCR originated in a human donor in good health (CMV status not recorded). Some clones in this sample may be carry-over from other donors' samples. The V and J genes are TRBV6-6 and TRBJ1-1; the D gene is possibly TRBD1 (6 bases). Sequences were obtained from PBMCs. CDR3 sequence reads: CASKGENTEAFF. CDR3 sequence (DNA): TGTGCCAGCAAGGGGGAGAACACTGAAGCTTTCTTT.